This T cell receptor beta chain originates from a study of T-cell reconstitution after alpha-beta-depleted transplantation in children. TCRbeta library construction was performed incorporating unique molecular identifiers. TCRdb reanalysed the PCR reads using MiXCR and keeps one entry per CDR3 protein. Among around 410,000 distinct CDR3 sequences listed, around 9.9% were seen once. This CDR3 has 14 residues. V lost 4 bases and J 0 bases, leaving 7 bases between the germline ends. From germline, CDR1 is KGHSH and CDR2 LQKENI. Source: PBMCs from the stem cell graft donor, taken from the stem cell graft. This TCR was sampled from a human donor who donated a stem cell graft to a child with acute myeloid leukemia. The chain is built from TRBV18 and TRBJ1-3; no firm D call. In nucleotides, the CDR3 is TGTGCCAGCTCACGACTGATCTCTGGAAACACCATATATTTT. Translation: CASSRLISGNTIYF.